Shown below are 18 T cell receptor beta chains from a single sample sequenced in a study of shared T cell receptors in the human thymus. Clones were sequenced by immunoSEQ multiplex PCR, and TCRdb holds only the in-frame ones, with some missing. The data hold over 650,000 clones, with roughly 86% observed a single time. This sample also appeared in a second study, on human thymus T cells.

The sequenced material came from thymocytes. The receptors were gathered from a boy in the first two years of life with a congenital heart defect.

This chain uses TRBV28 with TRBJ2-5, with a weak D call TRBD1 (6 bases). The J call may be in error: the DNA end matches TRBJ2-7 better. CDR1 and CDR2 from the germline V gene are MDHEN and SYDVKM. CDR3 length equals 16 residues. CDR3 in DNA: TGTGCCAGCCCTTCCCTACAACAGGGTGGTTCCTACGAGCAGTACTTC. Protein product: CASPSLQQGGSYEQYF.

The chain has TRBV28 and TRBJ2-7, with 8 nucleotides matching TRBD1. Germline CDR1 and CDR2: MDHEN and SYDVKM. This CDR3 has 16 amino acids. V lost 4 bases, J lost 4 bases, and 12 bases stayed unmatched. CDR3 sequence: CASSSTTGAGGYEQYF. CDR3 nucleotide sequence: TGTGCCAGCAGTTCAACGACAGGGGCCGGGGGATACGAGCAGTACTTC.

This chain connects TRBV5-6 to TRBJ1-1, with D maybe TRBD1 (5 bases). Trimming pared 2 bases from V and 1 base from J, leaving 15 bases between. The germline V gene has CDR1 SGHDT and CDR2 YYEEEE. The CDR3 runs to 16 residues. CDR3 DNA: TGTGCCAGCAGCTTATGTAGGGGTCTGGGGAACACTGAAGCTTTCTTT. Protein product: CASSLCRGLGNTEAFF.

The gene calls are TRBV6-1 and TRBJ1-1; D uncertain. The CDR3 has 14 residues. Trimming pared 4 bases from V and 1 base from J, leaving 10 bases between. Germline CDR1 is MNHNS and CDR2 is SASEGT. The CDR3 region is CASSVFGKNTEAFF. In nucleotides, the CDR3 is TGTGCCAGCAGTGTATTCGGGAAGAACACTGAAGCTTTCTTT.

This clone was seen more than once but under ten times. The chain recombines TRBV28 with TRBJ1-6, with a possible D match to TRBD1 (5 bases). CDR3 length equals 15 residues. CDR1 and CDR2 from the germline V gene are MDHEN and SYDVKM. V was trimmed by 2 bases and J by 1 base, leaving 6 bases between them. Here the CDR3 reads CASSLRGSYNSPLHF. The CDR3 nucleotides are TGTGCCAGCAGTTTACGGGGGTCCTATAATTCACCCCTCCACTTT.

To note about this clone: The same CDR3 arises from other DNA sequences in this sample as well. The chain has TRBV27 and TRBJ1-1; tentatively, D is TRBD1 (5 bases). Germline V CDR1 and CDR2: MNHEY, SMNVEV (reference sequence). The CDR3 runs 13 residues. Trimming shortened V by 5 bases and J by 1 base, and 8 bases separated the two germline ends. The CDR3 DNA follows: TGTGCCAGCAGTGGAGGGGAGAACACTGAAGCTTTCTTT. As protein: CASSGGENTEAFF.

This clone was counted a single time. This sequence joins TRBV12-5 and TRBJ2-2; D not certain. V was cut by 2 bases and J by 6 bases, with 7 bases left in between. The V gene's germline CDR1 is LGHNT and CDR2 FRNRAP. The CDR3 covers 13 residues. The CDR3 coding sequence is TGTGCTAGTGGTTTGCCCGCGGCCGGGGAGCTGTTTTTT. Its protein is CASGLPAAGELFF.

V and J are TRBV27 and TRBJ1-1; 7 nucleotides match TRBD1. CDR3 length equals 15 residues. Germline trimming cut 11 bases from V and 2 bases from J; bases unmatched to any gene: 14. Germline V gene sequence: CDR1 MNHEY, CDR2 SMNVEV (reference sequence). Written as DNA, the CDR3 is TGTGCCGGACCCCAGGGGGACAGAAAAAACACTGAAGCTTTCTTT. Translated, it gives CAGPQGDRKNTEAFF.

The V call is TRBV7-8, the J call TRBJ2-5, with unresolved D. With 1 base removed from V and 1 base from J, the gap between germline ends came to 7 bases. In germline, CDR1 is SGHVS, CDR2 FQNEAQ. This CDR3 comprises 14 residues. In DNA, the CDR3 is TGTGCCAGCAGCTTAGTTACAGCCCAAGAGACCCAGTACTTC. Its translation: CASSLVTAQETQYF.

The chain couples TRBV27 to TRBJ2-7; unclear D gene. Germline-derived CDR1 and CDR2 are MNHEY and SMNVEV (reference sequence). V lost 0 bases to trimming and J lost 0 bases, with 15 bases between them. The CDR3 is 17 amino acids. CDR3 sequence (DNA): TGTGCCAGCAGTTTATCGCCTAGGAGCGCCTACTCCTACGAGCAGTACTTC. Translated: CASSLSPRSAYSYEQYF.

The rearrangement joins TRBV2 to TRBJ1-1, with no clear D. V lost 9 bases and J 1 base, leaving 9 bases between the germline ends. The CDR3 runs 12 residues. Germline V gene sequence: CDR1 SNHLY, CDR2 FYNNEI. The CDR3 nucleotides read TGTGCCAGGACAAAGACGAACACTGAAGCTTTCTTT. Protein: CARTKTNTEAFF.

The chain carries TRBV11-2 and TRBJ2-7, with a possible D match to TRBD2 (5 bases). CDR3 length equals 16 residues. With 5 bases removed from V and 4 bases from J, the gap between germline ends came to 21 bases. The germline V gene has CDR1 SGHAT and CDR2 FQNNGV. CDR3 nucleotide sequence: TGTGCCAGCAGCCCCAAGGCGGTGAACGGGATTTACGAGCAGTACTTC. It specifies CASSPKAVNGIYEQYF.

The J gene is TRBJ2-3, the V gene TRBV10-3; D gene uncertain. The ends were cut back, 10 bases at V and 0 bases at J, with 20 bases in the middle. Germline CDR1 and CDR2: ENHRY and SYGVKD. The CDR3 totals 16 residues. In nucleotides, the CDR3 is TGTGCCACCAATTCTATACACCAGACTAGCACAGATACGCAGTATTTT. It yields the protein CATNSIHQTSTDTQYF.

This chain uses TRBV5-6 with TRBJ2-7; 7 bases align to TRBD1. The CDR3 contains 13 residues. V trimming: 0 bases; J trimming: 6 bases; junction bases outside the gene matches: 3. Per the germline V gene, CDR1 is SGHDT and CDR2 is YYEEEE. The CDR3 sequence: CASSLARQGEQYF. CDR3 sequence (DNA): TGTGCCAGCAGCTTGGCCCGACAGGGCGAGCAGTACTTC. Complete variable domain (other parts from reference TRBV5-6 and TRBJ2-7): DAGVTQSPTHLIKTRGQQVTLRCSPKSGHDTVSWYQQALGQGPQFIFQYYEEEERQRGNFPDRFSGHQFPNYSSELNVNALLLGDSALYLCASSLARQGEQYFGPGTRLTVT.

This rearrangement joins TRBV5-6 to TRBJ1-1, with 12 positions matching TRBD1. From germline, CDR1 is SGHDT and CDR2 YYEEEE. CDR3 length: 18 amino acids. Trimming at V came to 4 bases and at J to 2 bases, leaving 12 bases not matched to a gene. In DNA form, the CDR3 reads TGTGCCAGCAGCAACAGGCGGGACAGGGGGCAGAAAAACACTGAAGCTTTCTTT. Protein product: CASSNRRDRGQKNTEAFF. Full variable domain (remainder filled in from reference TRBV5-6 and TRBJ1-1): DAGVTQSPTHLIKTRGQQVTLRCSPKSGHDTVSWYQQALGQGPQFIFQYYEEEERQRGNFPDRFSGHQFPNYSSELNVNALLLGDSALYLCASSNRRDRGQKNTEAFFGQGTRLTVV.

The chain uses TRBV12-5 and TRBJ2-1; the match to TRBD1 covers 7 bases. The length of the CDR3 is 15 residues. Germline trimming cut 6 bases from V and 3 bases from J; bases unmatched to any gene: 8. Germline-derived CDR1 and CDR2 are LGHNT and FRNRAP. CDR3: CASGPGTVNYNEQFF. In DNA form, the CDR3 reads TGTGCTAGTGGGCCCGGGACAGTCAACTACAATGAGCAGTTCTTC.

V and J are TRBV6-5 and TRBJ1-4, with D unclear. V was clipped by 6 bases and J by 3 bases, with 11 bases between them. The CDR3 runs to 14 residues. Germline V gene sequence: CDR1 MNHEY, CDR2 SVGAGI. CDR3 coding DNA: TGTGCCAGCAGGGACCGGGATCCTAATGAAAAACTGTTTTTT. It encodes CASRDRDPNEKLFF.

The chain joins TRBV4-1 to TRBJ2-7, with D tentatively TRBD1 (5 bases). The CDR3 runs 16 residues. V was cut by 3 bases and J by 4 bases, with 19 bases left in between. Germline V gene lookup returns CDR1 MGHRA and CDR2 YSYEKL. The CDR3 DNA sequence: TGCGCCAGCAGCCAGGAGAGTCAGGGTTTCGGTTACGAGCAGTACTTC. Its protein is CASSQESQGFGYEQYF.